These T cell receptor beta chains were read from a single sample in a study of graft-versus-host responses after intestinal transplantation. TCRdb keeps only in-frame clones here, not all; method: immunoSEQ multiplex PCR. The table includes tens of thousands of clones, roughly 90% detected once. Here the sequenced sample was PBMCs, taken 98 days after intestinal transplantation. The receptors derive from a human patient who received an intestinal transplant, so some T cells may come from the graft donor. Each CDR3 is given without its conserved first and last residue.

v_gene	j_gene	CDR3aa
TRBV23-1	TRBJ2-7	ASSQSGGNEQY
TRBV11-2	TRBJ1-1	ASSSNYGGSTEAF
TRBV7-6	TRBJ2-2	ASSLNIGSGGELF
TRBV6-5	TRBJ2-5	ASSLAGGRETQY
TRBV19	TRBJ1-1	ASSSGAGPGTEAF
TRBV6-5	TRBJ1-2	ASSEESRLGGYT
TRBV30	TRBJ2-3	AWNSGVGTDTQY
TRBV27	TRBJ1-5	ASSPRSQPQH
TRBV28	TRBJ2-2	ASSSQVGTGELF
TRBV4-1	TRBJ1-3	ASSQAGGRGNTIY
TRBV6-1	TRBJ2-2	ASETGTTTGELF
TRBV2	TRBJ1-1	ASSDLPGPNTEAF
TRBV4-2	TRBJ1-5	ASSQDRGNQPQH
TRBV6-5	TRBJ1-2	ASSYSRDTYGYT
TRBV7-9	TRBJ2-7	ASSPALWDSMY
TRBV13	TRBJ2-7	ASSPRTGLLPYEQY
TRBV29-1	TRBJ2-5	SASKGLAGGMGETQY
TRBV7-8	TRBJ2-7	ASSFLIGGWEDGAPNEQY
TRBV11-2	TRBJ1-4	ASSITDRTYEKLF
TRBV2	TRBJ1-6	ASSRQGTPNNSPLH
TRBV6-1	TRBJ1-1	ASSEVVGAVAF
TRBV20-1	TRBJ2-1	SAGTSSEQF
TRBV28	TRBJ1-3	ASSLDGGLYSGNTIY
TRBV19	TRBJ2-7	ASSIGRAYEQY
TRBV11-2	TRBJ2-7	ASTYKGGGDYEQY
TRBV7-9	TRBJ1-1	ASSKTGSEAF
TRBV6-1	TRBJ2-3	ASSGGPTDTQY
TRBV2	TRBJ2-2	ASSEGLAGGPSTGELF
TRBV6-5	TRBJ2-1	ASSSPGRNYNEQF
TRBV5-1	TRBJ2-2	ASSLAAGWVTGELF
TRBV5-1	TRBJ2-1	ASSLGNRGSYNEQF
TRBV9	TRBJ1-1	ASSVQQGMNTEAF
TRBV29-1	TRBJ1-2	SVEVGRGNGYT
TRBV2	TRBJ2-3	ASSDPRLAGENTDTQY
TRBV18	TRBJ1-5	ASSFQGSQPQH
TRBV2	TRBJ1-5	ASSYGQAFSNQPQH
TRBV4-1	TRBJ2-7	ASSQEISGTYEQY
TRBV19	TRBJ2-7	ASGDKSYEQY
TRBV27	TRBJ2-1	ASSLSPGPFSYNEQF
TRBV9	TRBJ1-5	ASSANFIWTRSNQPQH
TRBV6-1	TRBJ2-2	ASSSGQNTGELF
TRBV20-1	TRBJ1-1	SASSSAEAF
TRBV4-1	TRBJ1-1	ASSQGRLNTEAF